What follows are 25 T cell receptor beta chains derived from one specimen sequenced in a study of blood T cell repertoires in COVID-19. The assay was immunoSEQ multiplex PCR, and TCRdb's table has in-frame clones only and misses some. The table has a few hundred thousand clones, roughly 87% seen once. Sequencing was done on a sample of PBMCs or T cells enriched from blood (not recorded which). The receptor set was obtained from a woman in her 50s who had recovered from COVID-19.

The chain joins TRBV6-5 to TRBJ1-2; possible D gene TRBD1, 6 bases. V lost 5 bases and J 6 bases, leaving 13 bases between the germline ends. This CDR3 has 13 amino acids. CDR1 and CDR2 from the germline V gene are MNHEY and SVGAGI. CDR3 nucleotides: TGTGCCAGCAGTATAAGACAGGATAATGGCTACACCTTC. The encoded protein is CASSIRQDNGYTF.

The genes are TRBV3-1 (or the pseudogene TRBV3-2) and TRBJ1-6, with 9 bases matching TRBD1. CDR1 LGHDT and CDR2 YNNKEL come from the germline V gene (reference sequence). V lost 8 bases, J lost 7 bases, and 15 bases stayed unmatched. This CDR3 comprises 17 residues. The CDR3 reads CASRTNRGRLENSPLHF. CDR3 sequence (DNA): TGTGCCAGCCGTACAAACAGGGGGCGCCTGGAAAATTCACCCCTCCACTTT.

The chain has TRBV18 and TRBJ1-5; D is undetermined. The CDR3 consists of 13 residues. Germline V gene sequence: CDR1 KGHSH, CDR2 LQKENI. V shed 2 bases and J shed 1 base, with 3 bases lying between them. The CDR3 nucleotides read TGTGCCAGCTCACCAAGCAGCAATCAGCCCCAGCATTTT. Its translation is CASSPSSNQPQHF.

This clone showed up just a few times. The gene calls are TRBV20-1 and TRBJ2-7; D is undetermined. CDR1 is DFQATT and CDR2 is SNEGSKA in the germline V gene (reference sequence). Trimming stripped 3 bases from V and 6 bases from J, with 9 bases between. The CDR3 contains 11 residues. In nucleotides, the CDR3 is TGCAGTGCTAGTGTCCCCGGCGAGCAGTACTTC. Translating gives CSASVPGEQYF.

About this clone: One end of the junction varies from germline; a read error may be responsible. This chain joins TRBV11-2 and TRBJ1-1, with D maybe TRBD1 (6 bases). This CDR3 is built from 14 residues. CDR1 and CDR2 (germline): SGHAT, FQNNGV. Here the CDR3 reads CASSLGQPNTEAFF. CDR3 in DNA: TGTGCCAGTAGCTTAGGACAGCCGAACACTGAAGCTTTCTTT.

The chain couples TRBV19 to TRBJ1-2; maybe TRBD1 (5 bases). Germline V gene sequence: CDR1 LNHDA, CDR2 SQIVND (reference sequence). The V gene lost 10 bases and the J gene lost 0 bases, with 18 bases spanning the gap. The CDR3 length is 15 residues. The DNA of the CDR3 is TGTGCCACCAGGGAGGCAGGCCGTGCTAACTATGGCTACACCTTC. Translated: CATREAGRANYGYTF.

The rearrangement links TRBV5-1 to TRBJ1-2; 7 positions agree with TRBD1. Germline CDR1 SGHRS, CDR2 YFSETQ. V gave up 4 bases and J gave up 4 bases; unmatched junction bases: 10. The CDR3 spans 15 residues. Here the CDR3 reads CASSPGVTGSYGYTF. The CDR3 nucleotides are TGCGCCAGCAGCCCCGGAGTGACAGGGAGCTATGGCTACACCTTC.

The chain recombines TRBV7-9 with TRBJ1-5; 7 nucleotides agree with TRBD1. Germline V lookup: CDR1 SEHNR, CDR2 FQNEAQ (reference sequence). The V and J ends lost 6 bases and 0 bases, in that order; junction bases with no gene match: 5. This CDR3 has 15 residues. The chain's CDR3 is CASSSGGNSNQPQHF. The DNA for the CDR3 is TGTGCCAGCAGTTCAGGGGGGAATAGCAATCAGCCCCAGCATTTT.

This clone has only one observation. The CDR3: CASSGGTNLQETQYF. The CDR3 DNA reads as TGTGCCAGCAGCGGTGGGACAAATCTTCAAGAGACCCAGTACTTC. The chain employs TRBV9 and TRBJ2-5; D may be TRBD1 (6 bases). CDR1 is SGDLS and CDR2 is YYNGEE in the germline V gene. V was cut by 3 bases and J by 2 bases, with 14 bases left in between. This CDR3 region has 15 residues.

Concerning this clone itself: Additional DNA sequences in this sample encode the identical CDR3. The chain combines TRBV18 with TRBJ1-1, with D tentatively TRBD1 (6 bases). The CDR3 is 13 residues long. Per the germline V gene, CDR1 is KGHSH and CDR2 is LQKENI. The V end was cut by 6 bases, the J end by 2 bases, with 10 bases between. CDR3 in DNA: TGTGCCAGCTCCCCTGGGGGCAACACTGAAGCTTTCTTT. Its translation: CASSPGGNTEAFF.

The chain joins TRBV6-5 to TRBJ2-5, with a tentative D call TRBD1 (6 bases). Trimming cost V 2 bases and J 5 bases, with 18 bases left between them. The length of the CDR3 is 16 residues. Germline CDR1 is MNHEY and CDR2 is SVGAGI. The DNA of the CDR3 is TGTGCCAGCAGTTACGCACTTACACAGGGTGGGGAGACCCAGTACTTC. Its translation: CASSYALTQGGETQYF.

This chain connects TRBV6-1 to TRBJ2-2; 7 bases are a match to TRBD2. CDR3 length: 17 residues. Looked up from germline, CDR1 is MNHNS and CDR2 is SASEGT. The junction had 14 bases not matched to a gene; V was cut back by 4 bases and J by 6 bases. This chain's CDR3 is CASSAFTGGTASGELFF. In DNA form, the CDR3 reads TGTGCCAGCAGTGCGTTTACGGGAGGTACCGCGTCCGGGGAGCTGTTTTTT.

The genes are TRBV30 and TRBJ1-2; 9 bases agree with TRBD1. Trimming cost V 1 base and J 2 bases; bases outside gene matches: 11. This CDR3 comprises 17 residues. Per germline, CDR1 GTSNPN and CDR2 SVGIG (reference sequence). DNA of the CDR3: TGTGCCTGGAGTGATACCGCAAGGACAGGGGCCAACTATGGCTACACCTTC. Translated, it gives CAWSDTARTGANYGYTF.

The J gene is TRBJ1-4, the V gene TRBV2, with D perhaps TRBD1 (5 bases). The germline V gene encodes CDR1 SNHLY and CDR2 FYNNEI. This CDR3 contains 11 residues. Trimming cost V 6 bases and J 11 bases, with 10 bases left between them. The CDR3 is CASSQGTKLFF. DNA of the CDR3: TGTGCCAGCAGCCAGGGTACTAAACTGTTTTTT.

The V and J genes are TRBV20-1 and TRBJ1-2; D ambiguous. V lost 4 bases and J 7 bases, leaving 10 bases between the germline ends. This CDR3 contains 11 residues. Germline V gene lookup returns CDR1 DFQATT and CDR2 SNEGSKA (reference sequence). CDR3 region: CSANPGSGYTF. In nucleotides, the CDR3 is TGCAGTGCTAACCCAGGCTCTGGCTACACCTTC.

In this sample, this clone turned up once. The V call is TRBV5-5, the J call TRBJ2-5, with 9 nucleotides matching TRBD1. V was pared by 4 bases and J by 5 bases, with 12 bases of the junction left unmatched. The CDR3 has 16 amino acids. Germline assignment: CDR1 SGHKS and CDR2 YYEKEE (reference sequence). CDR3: CASSLGTGTSWETQYF. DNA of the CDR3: TGTGCCAGCAGCCTGGGGACAGGGACATCTTGGGAGACCCAGTACTTC.

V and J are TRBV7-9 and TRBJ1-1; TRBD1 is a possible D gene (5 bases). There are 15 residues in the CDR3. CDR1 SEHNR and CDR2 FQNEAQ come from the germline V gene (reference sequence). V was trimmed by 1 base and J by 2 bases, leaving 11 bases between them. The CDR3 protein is CASSLDRGPNTEAFF. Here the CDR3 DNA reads TGTGCCAGCAGCTTAGATAGGGGCCCTAACACTGAAGCTTTCTTT. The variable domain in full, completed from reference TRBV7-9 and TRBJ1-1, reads DTGVSQNPRHKITKRGQNVTFRCDPISEHNRLYWYRQTLGQGPEFLTYFQNEAQLEKSRLLSDRFSAERPKGSFSTLEIQRTEQGDSAMYLCASSLDRGPNTEAFFGQGTRLTVV.

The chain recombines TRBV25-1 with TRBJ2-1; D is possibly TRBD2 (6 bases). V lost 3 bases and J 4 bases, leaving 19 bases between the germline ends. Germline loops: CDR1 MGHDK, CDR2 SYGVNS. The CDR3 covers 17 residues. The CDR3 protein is CASSDTGAPLQYNEQFF. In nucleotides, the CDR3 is TGTGCCAGCAGTGACACGGGAGCACCATTACAATACAATGAGCAGTTCTTC.

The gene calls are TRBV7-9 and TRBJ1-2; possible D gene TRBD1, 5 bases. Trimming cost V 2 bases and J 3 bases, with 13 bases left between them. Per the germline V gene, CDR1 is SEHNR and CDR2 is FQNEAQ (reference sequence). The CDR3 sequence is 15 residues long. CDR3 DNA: TGTGCCAGCAGCTTACAGGGCCCCTTGTACTATGGCTACACCTTC. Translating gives CASSLQGPLYYGYTF.

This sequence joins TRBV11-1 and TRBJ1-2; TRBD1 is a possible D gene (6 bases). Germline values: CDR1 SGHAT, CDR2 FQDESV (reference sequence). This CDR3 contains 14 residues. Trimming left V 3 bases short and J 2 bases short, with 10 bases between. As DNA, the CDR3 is TGTGCCAGCAGCTTGGACAGACTAAACTATGGCTACACCTTC. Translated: CASSLDRLNYGYTF.

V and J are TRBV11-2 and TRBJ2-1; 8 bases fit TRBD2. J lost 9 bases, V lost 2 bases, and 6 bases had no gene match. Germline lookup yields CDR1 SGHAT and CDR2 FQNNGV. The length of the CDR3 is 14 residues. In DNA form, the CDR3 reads TGTGCCAGCAGCTTATCCGGGAGGGACGTTGAGCAGTTCTTC. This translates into CASSLSGRDVEQFF.

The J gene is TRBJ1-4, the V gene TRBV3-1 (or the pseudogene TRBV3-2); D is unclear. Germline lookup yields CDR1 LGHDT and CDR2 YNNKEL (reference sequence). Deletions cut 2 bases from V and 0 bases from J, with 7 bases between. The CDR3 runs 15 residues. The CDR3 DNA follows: TGTGCCAGCAGCCAACCGGTCTCAACTAATGAAAAACTGTTTTTT. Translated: CASSQPVSTNEKLFF.

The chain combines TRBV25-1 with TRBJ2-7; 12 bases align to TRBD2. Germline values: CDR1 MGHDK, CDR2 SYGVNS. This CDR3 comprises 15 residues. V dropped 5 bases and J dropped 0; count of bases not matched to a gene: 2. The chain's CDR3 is CASSKGLAGSYEQYF. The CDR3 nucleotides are TGTGCCAGCAGTAAGGGACTAGCGGGCTCCTACGAGCAGTACTTC.

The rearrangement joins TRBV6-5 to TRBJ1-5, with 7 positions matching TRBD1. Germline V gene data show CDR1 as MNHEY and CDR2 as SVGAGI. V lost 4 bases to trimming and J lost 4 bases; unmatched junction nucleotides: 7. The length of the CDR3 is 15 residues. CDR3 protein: CASSSGTERNQPQHF. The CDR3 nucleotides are TGTGCCAGCAGTTCCGGGACAGAGCGTAATCAGCCCCAGCATTTT.

The CDR3 reads CARSSRATGQYSGNTIYF. The CDR3 coding sequence is TGTGCCAGAAGCTCTAGGGCGACAGGACAATACTCTGGAAACACCATATATTTT. The genes are TRBV7-5 and TRBJ1-3; the table's D call, TRBD1, was not checked against the DNA. TRBV7-5 is classified as a pseudogene. There are 18 residues in the CDR3.